The following is a TCR beta chain sequence with its context. Its antigen is currently unknown. This entry comes from a study of cytomegalovirus exposure and HLA in healthy donors. Study conclusions and caveats: Per published accounts, TCR beta sequences correctly predicted the HLA-A and HLA-B alleles of most subjects.

Vbeta (60) and Jbeta (13) primers were used in the PCR. Libraries were prepared by immunoSEQ multiplex PCR; TCRdb keeps only in-frame clonotypes and omits some of them. The data hold under 200,000 clones, with approximately 80% observed a single time. CDR1 is SNHLY and CDR2 is FYNNEI in the germline V gene. CDR3 length equals 15 residues. Trimming removed 5 bases from V and 5 bases from J; junction bases left unmatched: 9. The chain joins TRBV2 to TRBJ1-5; 7 bases align to TRBD1. The TCR comes from a woman aged 18-29 years in good health and CMV-seropositive. Sequencing was done on a sample of PBMCs. The CDR3 sequence: CASSISHRGDQPQHF. CDR3 nucleotide sequence: TGTGCCAGCAGTATTTCGCACAGGGGAGATCAGCCCCAGCATTTT.